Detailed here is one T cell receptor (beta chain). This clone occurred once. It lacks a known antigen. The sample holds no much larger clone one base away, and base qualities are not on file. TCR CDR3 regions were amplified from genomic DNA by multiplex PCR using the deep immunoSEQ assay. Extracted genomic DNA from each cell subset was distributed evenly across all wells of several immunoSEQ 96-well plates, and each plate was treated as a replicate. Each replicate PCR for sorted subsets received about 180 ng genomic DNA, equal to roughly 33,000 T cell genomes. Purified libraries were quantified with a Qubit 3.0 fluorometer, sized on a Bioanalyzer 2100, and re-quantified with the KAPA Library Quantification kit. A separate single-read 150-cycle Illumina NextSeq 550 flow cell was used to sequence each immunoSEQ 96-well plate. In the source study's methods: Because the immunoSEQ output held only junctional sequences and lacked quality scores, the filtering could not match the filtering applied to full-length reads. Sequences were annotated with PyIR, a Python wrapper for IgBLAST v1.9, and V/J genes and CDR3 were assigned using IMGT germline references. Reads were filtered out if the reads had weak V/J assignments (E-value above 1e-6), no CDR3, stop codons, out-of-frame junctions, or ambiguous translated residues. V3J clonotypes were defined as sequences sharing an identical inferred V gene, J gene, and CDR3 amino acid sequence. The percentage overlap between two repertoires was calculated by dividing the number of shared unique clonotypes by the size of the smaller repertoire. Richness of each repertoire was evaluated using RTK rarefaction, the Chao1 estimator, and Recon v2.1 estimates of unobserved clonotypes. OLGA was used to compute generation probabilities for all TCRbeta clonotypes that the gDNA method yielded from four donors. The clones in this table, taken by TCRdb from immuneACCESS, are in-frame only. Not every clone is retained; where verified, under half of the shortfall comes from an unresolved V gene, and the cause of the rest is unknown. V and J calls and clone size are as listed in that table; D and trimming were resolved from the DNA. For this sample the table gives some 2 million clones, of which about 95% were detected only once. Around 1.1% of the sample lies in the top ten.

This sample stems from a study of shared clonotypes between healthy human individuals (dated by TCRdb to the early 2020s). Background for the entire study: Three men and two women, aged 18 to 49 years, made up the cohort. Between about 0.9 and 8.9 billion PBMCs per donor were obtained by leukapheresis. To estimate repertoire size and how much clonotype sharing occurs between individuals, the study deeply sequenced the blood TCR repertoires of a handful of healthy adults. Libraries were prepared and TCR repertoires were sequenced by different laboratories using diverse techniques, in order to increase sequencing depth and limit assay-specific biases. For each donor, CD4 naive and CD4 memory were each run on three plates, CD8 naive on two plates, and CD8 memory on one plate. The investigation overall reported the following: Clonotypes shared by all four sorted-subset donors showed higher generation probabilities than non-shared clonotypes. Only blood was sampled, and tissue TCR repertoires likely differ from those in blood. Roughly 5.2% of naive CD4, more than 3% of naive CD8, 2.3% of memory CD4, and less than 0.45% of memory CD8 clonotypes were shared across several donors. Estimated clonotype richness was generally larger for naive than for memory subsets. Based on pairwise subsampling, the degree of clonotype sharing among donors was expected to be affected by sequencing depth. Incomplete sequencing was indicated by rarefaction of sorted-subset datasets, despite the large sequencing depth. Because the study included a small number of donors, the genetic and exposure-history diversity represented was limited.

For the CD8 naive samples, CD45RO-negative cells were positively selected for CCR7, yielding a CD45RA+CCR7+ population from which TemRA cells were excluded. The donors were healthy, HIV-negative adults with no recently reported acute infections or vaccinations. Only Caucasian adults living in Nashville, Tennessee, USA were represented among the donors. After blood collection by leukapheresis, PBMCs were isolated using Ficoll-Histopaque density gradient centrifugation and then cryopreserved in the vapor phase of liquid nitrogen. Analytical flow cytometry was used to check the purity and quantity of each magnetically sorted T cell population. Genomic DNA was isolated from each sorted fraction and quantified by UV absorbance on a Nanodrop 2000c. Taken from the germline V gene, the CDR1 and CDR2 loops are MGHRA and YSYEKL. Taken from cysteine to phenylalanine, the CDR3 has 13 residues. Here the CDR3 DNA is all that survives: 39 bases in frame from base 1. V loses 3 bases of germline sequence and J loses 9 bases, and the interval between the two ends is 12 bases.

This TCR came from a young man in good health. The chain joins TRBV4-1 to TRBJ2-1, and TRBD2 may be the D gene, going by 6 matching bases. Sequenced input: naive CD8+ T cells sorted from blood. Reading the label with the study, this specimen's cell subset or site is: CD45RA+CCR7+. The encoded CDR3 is CASSHRLGVEQFF. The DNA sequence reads TGCGCCAGCAGCCATCGACTAGGGGTTGAGCAGTTCTTC.